The 31 T cell receptor beta chains reported below all come from one sample, sequenced in a study of T-cell reconstitution after alpha-beta-depleted transplantation in children. TCRbeta library construction was performed incorporating unique molecular identifiers. TCRdb reanalysed the PCR reads using MiXCR and keeps one entry per CDR3 protein. Of 500,000 to 750,000 distinct CDR3 sequences listed, 10% to 15% are singletons. This specimen consisted of PBMCs, mostly from graft donor cells, obtained 360 days after TCRalphabeta/CD19-depleted stem cell transplant. Source of these receptors: a male patient between 10 and 17 years old who had a stem cell transplant for acute myeloid leukemia, so the T cells may come from the graft donor.

The table lists this clonotype with a few counts. The DNA of the CDR3 is TGTGCCAGCAGCTTAGTAAGGACAGGGGCCCACGAGCAGTACTTC. Its protein is CASSLVRTGAHEQYF. The V gene is TRBV7-2, the J gene TRBJ2-7, with 9 bases that match TRBD1. Germline CDR1 is SGHTA and CDR2 is FQGNSA. The length of the CDR3 is 15 residues. The V segment lost 1 base and the J segment 5 bases; nucleotides outside the gene matches: 6.

The chain combines TRBV29-1 with TRBJ1-1, with TRBD1 matching over 9 bases. With 3 bases clipped from V and 7 bases from J, the junction kept 0 bases outside the gene matches. The CDR3 has 11 amino acids. CDR1 SQVTM and CDR2 ANQGSEA come from the germline V gene. CDR3 nucleotide sequence: TGCAGCGTTGAGGGACAGGGTGAAGCTTTCTTT. This sequence encodes CSVEGQGEAFF.

This clonotype was seen a few times. The chain links TRBV7-9 to TRBJ1-3; D is unclear. The CDR3 covers 12 residues. Germline CDR1 SEHNR, CDR2 FQNEAQ (reference sequence). Trimming took off 3 bases at V and 11 bases at J, with 11 bases between the two ends. The CDR3 here is CASSFTVPPIYF. In nucleotides, the CDR3 is TGTGCCAGCAGCTTCACAGTGCCACCCATATATTTT.

The chain carries TRBV28 and TRBJ1-1; TRBD1 agrees at 12 bases. CDR3 size: 17 residues. CDR1 MDHEN and CDR2 SYDVKM come from the germline V gene. After removal of 5 bases from V and 1 base from J, the junction contained 8 bases not matched to a gene. Here the CDR3 reads CASSPTGTGGRNTEAFF. As DNA, the CDR3 is TGTGCCAGCAGTCCCACGGGGACAGGGGGCCGGAACACTGAAGCTTTCTTT.

V usage is TRBV4-2 and J usage is TRBJ2-1; possible D gene TRBD2, 6 bases. CDR1 is LGHNA and CDR2 is YNFKEQ in the germline V gene. Trimming left V 4 bases short and J 7 bases short, with 14 bases between. The CDR3 is 14 residues long. Written as DNA, the CDR3 is TGTGCCAGCAGCCCCGGTCTTCGGGGGAATGAGCAGTTCTTC. Translated: CASSPGLRGNEQFF.

This clonotype was detected only a few times. The rearrangement uses TRBV7-2 and TRBJ1-1; 9 nucleotides line up with TRBD1. The V segment lost 5 bases and the J segment 0 bases; nucleotides outside the gene matches: 7. CDR3 length: 16 amino acids. CDR1 and CDR2 (germline): SGHTA, FQGNSA. As DNA, the CDR3 is TGTGCCAGCAGCACCCGGGGGACAGGGATGAACACTGAAGCTTTCTTT. Amino acid sequence: CASSTRGTGMNTEAFF.

This clonotype was recorded a few times. The chain uses TRBV12-3 or TRBV12-4 and TRBJ2-1; the match to TRBD2 covers 9 bases. The CDR3 is 15 residues long. The V and J ends lost 1 base and 5 bases, in that order; junction bases with no gene match: 3. The CDR3: CASSLGGRGHNEQFF. In DNA form, the CDR3 reads TGTGCCAGCAGTTTAGGCGGGAGGGGACACAATGAGCAGTTCTTC.

This clonotype turned up a few times. The rearrangement links TRBV10-2 to TRBJ1-6; TRBD1 is a possible D gene (6 bases). The germline V and J ends were trimmed by 6 bases and 8 bases, with 14 bases remaining between them. Germline V lookup: CDR1 WSHSY, CDR2 SAAADI. CDR3 length: 14 amino acids. Here the CDR3 DNA reads TGCGCCAGCAGGACAGGCCGAACAGATTCACCCCTCCACTTT. Residues: CASRTGRTDSPLHF.

This clonotype was counted between two and nine times. This rearrangement joins TRBV6-2 or TRBV6-3 to TRBJ2-3, with 8 bases aligning to TRBD2. The CDR3 contains 13 residues. Trimming at V came to 6 bases and at J to 3 bases, leaving 2 bases not matched to a gene. Per the germline V gene, CDR1 is MNHEY and CDR2 is SVGEGT. The CDR3 DNA sequence: TGTGCCAGCAGAGGGACTAGTACAGATACGCAGTATTTT. Protein: CASRGTSTDTQYF.

This clonotype was seen many times. The rearrangement links TRBV6-1 to TRBJ2-6; D is unresolved. CDR1 and CDR2 (germline): MNHNS, SASEGT. Trimming left V 7 bases short and J 0 bases short, with 10 bases between. CDR3 length: 15 residues. CDR3 bases: TGTGCCAGCACCCTCGATATCTCTGGGGCCAACGTCCTGACTTTC. Translating it yields CASTLDISGANVLTF.

This clonotype was detected many times. The rearrangement joins TRBV7-6 to TRBJ2-5; 7 nucleotides match TRBD2. The V gene end was trimmed by 1 base and the J gene end by 2 bases; junction bases not matched to a gene: 4. The CDR3 is 15 amino acids. Per germline, CDR1 SGHVS and CDR2 FNYEAQ. DNA for the CDR3: TGTGCCAGCAGCTTAGGCCCTAGCGGACAAGAGACCCAGTACTTC. It yields the protein CASSLGPSGQETQYF.

The chain is built from TRBV12-3 or TRBV12-4 and TRBJ1-5; 7 bases line up with TRBD1. The V segment lost 5 bases and the J segment 3 bases; nucleotides outside the gene matches: 7. The CDR3 is 15 amino acids. The CDR3 DNA is TGTGCCAGCAGTGACCCTGACAGGGACAATCAGCCCCAGCATTTT. It yields the protein CASSDPDRDNQPQHF.

The chain couples TRBV28 to TRBJ1-3; no definite D call. The CDR3 is 14 residues long. Per the germline V gene, CDR1 is MDHEN and CDR2 is SYDVKM. The V and J ends lost 3 bases and 0 bases respectively, with 6 bases between them. CDR3: CASSLAISGNTIYF. Here the CDR3 DNA reads TGTGCCAGCAGTTTGGCAATCTCTGGAAACACCATATATTTT. Combining the CDR3 with reference TRBV28 and TRBJ1-3 gives the whole variable domain DVKVTQSSRYLVKRTGEKVFLECVQDMDHENMFWYRQDPGLGLRLIYFSYDVKMKEKGDIPEGYSVSREKKERFSLILESASTNQTSMYLCASSLAISGNTIYFGEGSWLTVV.

The chain couples TRBV12-3 or TRBV12-4 to TRBJ2-7; D may be TRBD2 (5 bases). V was clipped by 2 bases and J by 6 bases, with 8 bases between them. The CDR3 has 12 residues. The CDR3 loop reads CASSLRGIEQYF. The CDR3 DNA sequence: TGTGCCAGCAGTTTAAGAGGGATCGAGCAGTACTTC.

This chain joins TRBV18 and TRBJ1-5; D ambiguous. The V gene lost 6 bases and the J gene lost 3 bases, with 12 bases spanning the gap. Germline loops: CDR1 KGHSH, CDR2 LQKENI. The CDR3 loop spans 14 amino acids. Here the CDR3 reads CASSLTFSNQPQHF. CDR3 bases: TGTGCCAGCTCCCTGACATTCTCCAATCAGCCCCAGCATTTT.

This clonotype turned up a few times. The V gene is TRBV20-1, the J gene TRBJ2-7, with 10 bases aligning to TRBD2. This CDR3 comprises 14 residues. Germline loops: CDR1 DFQATT, CDR2 SNEGSKA (reference sequence). Trimming at V came to 6 bases and at J to 4 bases, leaving 9 bases not matched to a gene. Here the CDR3 DNA reads TGCAGTGCCCCACCCCCTAGCGGGAGTTACGAGCAGTACTTC. It codes for CSAPPPSGSYEQYF.

This chain connects TRBV28 to TRBJ1-2; D is possibly TRBD1 (6 bases). The CDR3 contains 16 residues. Germline V gene lookup returns CDR1 MDHEN and CDR2 SYDVKM. Trimming took 8 bases from V and 5 from J, leaving 24 bases between them. In DNA form, the CDR3 reads TGTGCCAGCTTGATAGGGGGGGCAGGAGTGGCGTATGGCTACACCTTC. It codes for CASLIGGAGVAYGYTF.

This clonotype was detected only a few times. The rearrangement links TRBV29-1 to TRBJ2-7; 8 positions agree with TRBD1. Unmatched junction bases numbered 10, after V lost 7 bases and J lost 5 bases. The CDR3 totals 13 residues. The germline gives CDR1 SQVTM, CDR2 ANQGSEA. CDR3 region: CSGVGGQGHEQYF. DNA for the CDR3: TGCAGCGGTGTGGGCGGACAGGGTCACGAGCAGTACTTC.

This clonotype was seen at least ten times. CDR3 sequence: CASTSVGTGTSGIFWQFF. CDR3 nucleotide sequence: TGTGCCAGCACCTCTGTGGGCACCGGGACTAGCGGGATTTTCTGGCAGTTCTTC. The gene calls are TRBV28 and TRBJ2-1; 13 bases are shared with TRBD2. This CDR3 has 18 residues. J was trimmed by 12 bases and V by 7 bases; bases with no gene match: 21. CDR1 is MDHEN and CDR2 is SYDVKM in the germline V gene.

This clonotype was seen only a few times. V usage is TRBV14 and J usage is TRBJ2-1, with D unresolved. This CDR3 spans 14 amino acids. The germline V gene has CDR1 SGHDN and CDR2 FVKESK. V lost 1 base to trimming and J lost 6 bases, with 10 bases between them. The CDR3 DNA is TGTGCCAGCAGCCAAGTAGGTATGGGCAATGAGCAGTTCTTC. Its translation: CASSQVGMGNEQFF. Based on the CDR3 plus reference TRBV14 and TRBJ2-1, the full variable domain is EAGVTQFPSHSVIEKGQTVTLRCDPISGHDNLYWYRRVMGKEIKFLLHFVKESKQDESGMPNNRFLAERTGGTYSTLKVQPAELEDSGVYFCASSQVGMGNEQFFGPGTRLTVL.

This clonotype occurred many times. The rearrangement joins TRBV4-3 to TRBJ2-3; D uncertain. V lost 0 bases to trimming and J lost 6 bases, with 10 bases between them. The CDR3 covers 14 residues. From germline, CDR1 is LGHNA and CDR2 YSLEER. As DNA, the CDR3 is TGCGCCAGCAGCCAAGATTTAGAGGCCGATACGCAGTATTTT. Translated, it gives CASSQDLEADTQYF.

This clonotype has ten or more counts. J is TRBJ2-3 and V is TRBV7-9; the match to TRBD2 covers 12 bases. The CDR3 length is 14 residues. With 5 bases clipped from V and 5 bases from J, the junction kept 2 bases outside the gene matches. The germline V gene has CDR1 SEHNR and CDR2 FQNEAQ (reference sequence). Here the CDR3 DNA reads TGTGCCAGCAGCATGACTAGCGGGAGAGATACGCAGTATTTT. It encodes CASSMTSGRDTQYF.

The chain is built from TRBV12-3 or TRBV12-4 and TRBJ2-6, with D perhaps TRBD1 or TRBD2 (5 bases each). V lost 6 bases to trimming and J lost 2 bases, with 14 bases between them. The CDR3 has 16 residues. The CDR3, as DNA: TGTGCCAGCAGGGGCCCCGGGGCAACTGGGGCCAACGTCCTGACTTTC. Protein product: CASRGPGATGANVLTF.

CDR3 sequence (DNA): TGTGCCAGCAGCGCCCAGGACAGACAGAACACCGGGGAGCTGTTTTTT. Residues: CASSAQDRQNTGELFF. The chain joins TRBV9 to TRBJ2-2, with a possible D match to TRBD1 (6 bases). The CDR3 contains 16 residues. V was trimmed by 3 bases and J by 1 base, leaving 13 bases between them. Germline CDR1 reads SGDLS; CDR2 reads YYNGEE.

This chain connects TRBV29-1 to TRBJ2-7, with no clear D. This CDR3 contains 13 residues. V lost 6 bases to trimming and J lost 2 bases, with 14 bases between them. Germline V gene lookup returns CDR1 SQVTM and CDR2 ANQGSEA. The CDR3 loop reads CSVRTHLTYEQYF. The CDR3 coding sequence is TGCAGCGTCCGGACCCACCTAACCTACGAGCAGTACTTC.

The chain is built from TRBV28 and TRBJ2-1; 9 bases are shared with TRBD2. Trimming took 3 bases from V and 3 from J; bases not matched to a gene: 6. Germline assignment: CDR1 MDHEN and CDR2 SYDVKM. This CDR3 has 16 residues. The CDR3 DNA follows: TGTGCCAGCAGTTTGCCTACTAGCGGGTTCTACAATGAGCAGTTCTTC. Translation: CASSLPTSGFYNEQFF.

There are a few counts of this clonotype. The chain combines TRBV5-1 with TRBJ2-1; 11 positions agree with TRBD2. The CDR3 loop spans 15 amino acids. Germline V CDR1 and CDR2: SGHRS, YFSETQ. Unmatched junction bases numbered 4, after V lost 3 bases and J lost 5 bases. The CDR3 sequence: CASSWGLADDNEQFF. The CDR3 DNA sequence: TGCGCCAGCAGCTGGGGACTAGCGGACGACAATGAGCAGTTCTTC. Full variable domain (outside the CDR3, taken from reference TRBV5-1 and TRBJ2-1): KAGVTQTPRYLIKTRGQQVTLSCSPISGHRSVSWYQQTPGQGLQFLFEYFSETQRNKGNFPGRFSGRQFSNSRSEMNVSTLELGDSALYLCASSWGLADDNEQFFGPGTRLTVL.

Ten or more counts support this clonotype. This sequence joins TRBV29-1 and TRBJ2-7; D may match TRBD1 or TRBD2 (5 bases each). V lost 7 bases and J lost 0, with 10 bases in between. CDR1 SQVTM and CDR2 ANQGSEA come from the germline V gene. CDR3 length: 12 amino acids. Here the CDR3 reads CSGGESSYEQYF. In DNA, the CDR3 is TGCAGCGGAGGGGAGAGCTCCTACGAGCAGTACTTC.

The V call is TRBV5-1, the J call TRBJ2-7, with TRBD2 identical over 7 bases. Germline V CDR1 and CDR2: SGHRS, YFSETQ. This CDR3 region has 14 residues. V shed 7 bases, J shed 5 bases, and the junction held 12 bases outside the gene matches. The CDR3 loop reads CASHDGSGTHEQYF. CDR3 DNA sequence: TGCGCCAGCCACGATGGCAGCGGGACCCACGAGCAGTACTTC.

The V gene is TRBV20-1, the J gene TRBJ2-7, with TRBD2 as a possible D gene (6 bases). V shed 3 bases and J shed 0 bases, with 12 bases lying between them. The CDR3 is 14 residues long. Germline lookup yields CDR1 DFQATT and CDR2 SNEGSKA (reference sequence). The DNA for the CDR3 is TGCAGTGCTAGGCACCTAGCGAGCTCCTACGAGCAGTACTTC. Amino acid sequence: CSARHLASSYEQYF.

This clonotype has only a few counts. The chain uses TRBV4-3 and TRBJ2-2; TRBD2 might be the D (5 bases). With 0 bases removed from V and 4 bases from J, the gap between germline ends came to 9 bases. There are 15 residues in the CDR3. The germline CDR1 and CDR2 sequences are LGHNA and YSLEER. Here the CDR3 DNA reads TGCGCCAGCAGCCAAGATTTCCTAGCCACCGGGGAGCTGTTTTTT. As protein: CASSQDFLATGELFF.